This is a list of T cell receptor beta chains from one sample in a study of response to subunit inactivated influenza vaccine. In TCRdb, the RT-PCR reads were re-called with MiXCR into one record per CDR3 protein. The sample yields roughly 500,000 distinct CDR3 sequences, approximately 24% seen once. These data also formed part of another study, on T cells expressing NK-cell markers.

Sequencing used CD4+ T cells sorted from PBMCs, obtained roughly 12 days after vaccination. These receptors were taken from a man in his fifties or sixties who received an inactivated influenza vaccine. Each CDR3 is given with its conserved first and last residue. The D gene is left open where the match is weak. For some rows the clone size is stated as once, few or many, or as a class when expanded; others skip it.

>NA|TRBJ2-5|TRBV7-2|NA
TGTGCCAGCAGCGCAGCCAATGAGGAGACCCAGTACTTC
CASSAANEETQYF
>few|TRBJ2-5|TRBV25-1|NA
TGTGCCAGCAGTGAATGGGGCGGGGGCCTCGAAGAGACCCAGTACTTC
CASSEWGGGLEETQYF
>few|TRBJ2-1|TRBV10-3|TRBD2
TGTGCCACCAACGGGGCTAGCGGGGGGGCCAATGAGCAGTTCTTC
CATNGASGGANEQFF
>many|TRBJ2-1|TRBV20-1|TRBD1
TGCAGTGCACCCGCGAGGGGGCGGATTAATGAGCAGTTCTTC
CSAPARGRINEQFF
>NA|TRBJ2-1|TRBV19|TRBD1
TGTGCCAGTAGTATAGGGCCGGGACAGGGGGCCTACAATGAGCAGTTCTTC
CASSIGPGQGAYNEQFF
>few|TRBJ2-5|TRBV6-1|NA
TGTGCCAGCAGTAAGGCTCTGTCTGCGAGGGAGACCCAGTACTTC
CASSKALSARETQYF
>few|TRBJ1-4|TRBV10-3|NA
TGTGCCATCGGTAGTGCAGCAACTAATGAAAAACTGTTTTTT
CAIGSAATNEKLFF
>NA|TRBJ2-1|TRBV3-1|NA
TGTGCCAGCAGCCAAGAGGGAGTGGACAATGAGCAGTTCTTC
CASSQEGVDNEQFF
>few|TRBJ2-3|TRBV24-1|TRBD1
TGTGCCACCAGTGACCCGACAGGGGCCACGACAGATACGCAGTATTTT
CATSDPTGATTDTQYF
>NA|TRBJ2-2|TRBV10-3|NA
TGTGCCATCAGTGAGTCGTGGGGCGGTCCGACCACCGGGGAGCTGTTTTTT
CAISESWGGPTTGELFF
>few|TRBJ2-5|TRBV25-1|TRBD2
TGTGCCAGCAGTGGTAGCGGGGGAGGAGAGACCCAGTACTTC
CASSGSGGGETQYF
>NA|TRBJ2-7|TRBV10-3|NA
TGTGCCATCAGCAGGGCCTACGAGCAGTACTTC
CAISRAYEQYF
>NA|TRBJ2-7|TRBV10-3|TRBD1
TGTGCCATCAGTGGACCGGGACAGGGAAACTACGAGCAGTACTTC
CAISGPGQGNYEQYF
>few|TRBJ2-7|TRBV27|NA
TGTGCCAGCAGTTTAAGTTTCGAGCAGTACTTC
CASSLSFEQYF
>many|TRBJ2-1|TRBV29-1|NA
TGCAGCGTTGGTCATCCACAGGCCGATGAGCAGTTCTTC
CSVGHPQADEQFF
>few|TRBJ2-1|TRBV6-2/TRBV6-3|NA
TGTGCCAGCAGTTACTCGGGGCTACCCATCAAGGAGCAGTTCTTC
CASSYSGLPIKEQFF
>NA|TRBJ2-5|TRBV5-6|TRBD2
TGTGCCAGCAGCTTGGTAACTAGCGGGTTGGTGGATACCCAGTACTTC
CASSLVTSGLVDTQYF
>NA|TRBJ2-1|TRBV7-8|TRBD1
TGTGCCAGCAGCTTCCGACAGGGGGAGTACAATGAGCAGTTCTTC
CASSFRQGEYNEQFF
>NA|TRBJ2-5|TRBV4-3|NA
TGCGCCAGCAGCCAAGATGGGAACTGGAAAGAGACCCAGTACTTC
CASSQDGNWKETQYF
>few|TRBJ1-5|TRBV5-6|TRBD1
TGTGCCAGCAGCTTGGTGGGACAGAATCAGCCCCAGCATTTT
CASSLVGQNQPQHF
>NA|TRBJ2-7|TRBV4-1|TRBD2
TGCGCCAGCAGCCAGCTAGCGGGGGTGACCTACGAGCAGTACTTC
CASSQLAGVTYEQYF
>NA|TRBJ1-2|TRBV25-1|TRBD1
TGTGCCAGCAGTGGGACAGGCCGAGGGTATGGCTACACCTTC
CASSGTGRGYGYTF
>NA|TRBJ1-6|TRBV3-1|NA
TGTGCCAGCAGCCAAGGGGCCGGGACCCGGGGACCCCTCCACTTT
CASSQGAGTRGPLHF
>few|TRBJ2-4|TRBV2|NA
TGTGCCACCGCGCGTTGGGACATTCAGTACTTC
CATARWDIQYF
>once|TRBJ2-7|TRBV6-5|NA
TGTGCCAGCAGTTACCGCTCACAGGGATCCTACGAGCAGTACTTC
CASSYRSQGSYEQYF
>few|TRBJ2-7|TRBV28|NA
TGTGCCAGCAGTCGGACAGTACTCTCCTACGAGCAGTACTTC
CASSRTVLSYEQYF
>NA|TRBJ2-4|TRBV6-1|TRBD2
TGTGCCAGCACCCGGGACGGCGGGACTAGGCAAAACATTCAGTACTTC
CASTRDGGTRQNIQYF
>NA|TRBJ1-5|TRBV12-3/TRBV12-4|TRBD1
TGTGCCAGCAGTTTACTGGTTCTACTACGTCGACAGGGGGCGAACAATCAGCCCCAGCATTTT
CASSLLVLLRRQGANNQPQHF
>NA|TRBJ2-3|TRBV20-1|NA
TGCAGTGCTAGTGTGGTCGCGGGGGCAAGAGATACGCAGTATTTT
CSASVVAGARDTQYF
>few|TRBJ2-7|TRBV11-1|NA
TGTGCCAGCAGCCGAGGGGCAGGGGACTCCTACGAGCAGTACTTC
CASSRGAGDSYEQYF
>few|TRBJ2-3|TRBV5-1|NA
TGCGCCAGCAGCTTGGGGATATCATGGGCGGGCCCCACAGATACGCAGTATTTT
CASSLGISWAGPTDTQYF
>NA|TRBJ2-1|TRBV10-3|TRBD2
TGTGCCATCAGTGGGAGAGGACTAGCGGGGGGAGTTTACAATGAGCAGTTCTTC
CAISGRGLAGGVYNEQFF
>few|TRBJ2-5|TRBV6-2/TRBV6-3|NA
TGTGCCAGCAGTAAGTGGACGCCAAAAGGGGAGACCCAGTACTTC
CASSKWTPKGETQYF
>many|TRBJ2-3|TRBV12-3/TRBV12-4|TRBD2
TGTGCCAGCAGGCCCGGACTAGCTTCGACAGATACGCAGTATTTT
CASRPGLASTDTQYF
>few|TRBJ2-2|TRBV7-2|TRBD1
TGTGCCAGCAGCCCCCGACAGGGCTACTACACCGGGGAGCTGTTTTTT
CASSPRQGYYTGELFF
>NA|TRBJ1-4|TRBV5-1|TRBD1
TGCGCCAGCAGCTTGACAGGGGATAGGGAAAAACTGTTTTTT
CASSLTGDREKLFF
>NA|TRBJ1-6|TRBV7-2|TRBD1
TGTGCCAGCAGCTTAGGCAGGGGGATTTATTCACCCCTCCACTTT
CASSLGRGIYSPLHF
>few|TRBJ2-1|TRBV7-3|TRBD2
TGTGCCAGCAGCCAAGCGGGAGCCCATGAGCAGTTCTTC
CASSQAGAHEQFF
>few|TRBJ2-7|TRBV9|NA
TGTGCCAGCAGCGTGGGGTGGGACTTCCGGGGACACTACGAGCAGTACTTC
CASSVGWDFRGHYEQYF
>NA|TRBJ2-7|TRBV28|NA
TGTGCCAGCAAGGGCCGAGGGGGAGGCTCCTACGAGCAGTACTTC
CASKGRGGGSYEQYF
>NA|TRBJ1-6|TRBV12-3/TRBV12-4|NA
TGTGCCAGCAGTTTCTCGGAGGGCTTTAATTCACCCCTCCACTTT
CASSFSEGFNSPLHF
>many|TRBJ2-1|TRBV20-1|NA
TGCAGTGCTACTCCTTCCTACAATGAGCAGTTCTTC
CSATPSYNEQFF
>NA|TRBJ2-5|TRBV20-1|TRBD2
TGCAGTGCTCCACACAGGACTAGCGGGAGGAACGGAGAGACCCAGTACTTC
CSAPHRTSGRNGETQYF
>few|TRBJ1-2|TRBV3-1|TRBD1
TGTGCCAGCAGCCATGCCGGGACAGGTACTGGCTACACCTTC
CASSHAGTGTGYTF
>NA|TRBJ2-1|TRBV6-5|NA
TGTGCCAGCAGTTACTCGAGAGCTGAGGGTGGGCAGTTCTTC
CASSYSRAEGGQFF
>few|TRBJ2-7|TRBV6-1|NA
TGTGCCAGTGCAACGCCTTTGGGTCCGGTAGCAGGACAATACGAGCAGTACTTC
CASATPLGPVAGQYEQYF
>few|TRBJ2-7|TRBV20-1|NA
TGCAGTGCTATTGGGCCTTCCAAAGAGCAGTACTTC
CSAIGPSKEQYF
>few|TRBJ2-3|TRBV20-1|NA
TGCAGTGCTAGCCTCTCTAGCACAGATACGCAGTATTTT
CSASLSSTDTQYF
>many|TRBJ2-7|TRBV4-3|NA
TGCGCCAGCAGCCAAGATAAGTACTACGAGCAGTACTTC
CASSQDKYYEQYF
>NA|TRBJ2-5|TRBV9|NA
TGTGCCAGCAGCGTAGCCGGGGGAGGAGAGACCCAGTACTTC
CASSVAGGGETQYF
>NA|TRBJ2-5|TRBV7-9|TRBD1
TGTGCCAGCAGCAGACGCGACAGGGGGGAAGAGACCCAGTACTTC
CASSRRDRGEETQYF
>NA|TRBJ2-1|TRBV4-2|NA
TGTGCCAGCAGCCTACGAGGGTTCACCGGGACGGGATACAATGAGCAGTTCTTC
CASSLRGFTGTGYNEQFF